A single sample is the source of the 8 T cell receptor beta chains below, sequenced in a study of blood T cell repertoires in COVID-19. Clones were read by immunoSEQ multiplex PCR, and TCRdb kept only the in-frame ones, dropping some. The table shows about 300,000 clones, with 70% to 85% occurring only once. The sample consisted of peripheral blood. All receptors derive from a human donor with COVID-19, enrolled during active disease. The donor label of this sample is uncertain.

The CDR3 region has the DNA TGTGCCAGCAGTGATAGCGGGAGTCTCACAGATACGCAGTATTTT. This codes for CASSDSGSLTDTQYF. This rearrangement joins TRBV6-4 to TRBJ2-3; 9 nucleotides agree with TRBD2. Germline trimming cut 3 bases from V and 2 bases from J; bases unmatched to any gene: 3. The CDR3 loop spans 15 amino acids. CDR1 is MRHNA, CDR2 SNTAGT, per germline.

Only one count was recorded for this clone. The junction and the germline gene differ at one end; a read error may be behind it. This rearrangement joins TRBV6-5 to TRBJ2-2; TRBD1 matches at 7 bases. CDR1 MNHEY and CDR2 SVGAGI come from the germline V gene. This CDR3 has 14 residues. The DNA of the CDR3 is TGTGCCAGCTTGGGACAGATGAACACCGAGGAGCTGTTTTTT. It encodes CASLGQMNTEELFF.

This clone was seen a few times. V and J are TRBV7-8 and TRBJ2-1; the D gene is possibly TRBD2 (5 bases). This CDR3 spans 15 amino acids. Trimming took off 4 bases at V and 8 bases at J, with 18 bases between the two ends. The germline gives CDR1 SGHVS, CDR2 FQNEAQ. The CDR3: CASSSRSFVEDEQFF. In nucleotides, the CDR3 is TGTGCCAGCAGCTCCCGATCTTTCGTGGAGGATGAGCAGTTCTTC.

This chain connects TRBV25-1 to TRBJ2-5; 12 nucleotides align to TRBD2. J lost 0 bases, V lost 7 bases, and 3 bases had no gene match. The CDR3 totals 15 residues. Germline V CDR1 and CDR2: MGHDK, SYGVNS. The CDR3 spells CASTLAGGYQETQYF. The DNA for the CDR3 is TGTGCCAGCACTCTAGCGGGAGGGTACCAAGAGACCCAGTACTTC.

The chain employs TRBV15 and TRBJ2-7, with D perhaps matching TRBD2 (5 bases). This CDR3 has 13 amino acids. The V end lost 8 bases, the J end lost 7 bases, and 18 bases lay between the germline ends. Germline assignment: CDR1 LNHNV and CDR2 YYDKDF (reference sequence). The CDR3 nucleotides are TGTGCCACCCGGCCGGGGTTGATGGGTGAGCAGTACTTC. This sequence encodes CATRPGLMGEQYF.

This clone was counted between two and nine times. The chain carries TRBV19 and TRBJ2-2; 7 nucleotides agree with TRBD1. V trimming: 7 bases; J trimming: 4 bases; junction bases outside the gene matches: 6. CDR3 size: 14 residues. The germline V gene has CDR1 LNHDA and CDR2 SQIVND (reference sequence). The CDR3 DNA sequence: TGTGCCAGTAACCCGACAGGGATCACCGGGGAGCTGTTTTTT. Translating it yields CASNPTGITGELFF.

The gene calls are TRBV9 and TRBJ2-7; tentative D call: TRBD2 (6 bases). V shed 0 bases and J shed 4 bases, with 14 bases lying between them. The CDR3 spans 15 residues. Germline CDR1 reads SGDLS; CDR2 reads YYNGEE. CDR3 nucleotides: TGTGCCAGCAGCGTAGCGGGGGATACCAATTACGAGCAGTACTTC. Translation: CASSVAGDTNYEQYF. Variable domain in full (rest from reference TRBV9 and TRBJ2-7): DSGVTQTPKHLITATGQRVTLRCSPRSGDLSVYWYQQSLDQGLQFLIQYYNGEERAKGNILERFSAQQFPDLHSELNLSSLELGDSALYFCASSVAGDTNYEQYFGPGTRLTVT.

This chain joins TRBV7-2 and TRBJ2-5; 7 bases fit TRBD1. V shed 5 bases and J 2 bases; nucleotides not matched to a gene: 8. The germline CDR1 and CDR2 sequences are SGHTA and FQGNSA. The CDR3 length is 15 residues. The CDR3, as DNA: TGTGCCAGCAGCCGGACAGGTACCTCTCAAGAGACCCAGTACTTC. It codes for CASSRTGTSQETQYF.